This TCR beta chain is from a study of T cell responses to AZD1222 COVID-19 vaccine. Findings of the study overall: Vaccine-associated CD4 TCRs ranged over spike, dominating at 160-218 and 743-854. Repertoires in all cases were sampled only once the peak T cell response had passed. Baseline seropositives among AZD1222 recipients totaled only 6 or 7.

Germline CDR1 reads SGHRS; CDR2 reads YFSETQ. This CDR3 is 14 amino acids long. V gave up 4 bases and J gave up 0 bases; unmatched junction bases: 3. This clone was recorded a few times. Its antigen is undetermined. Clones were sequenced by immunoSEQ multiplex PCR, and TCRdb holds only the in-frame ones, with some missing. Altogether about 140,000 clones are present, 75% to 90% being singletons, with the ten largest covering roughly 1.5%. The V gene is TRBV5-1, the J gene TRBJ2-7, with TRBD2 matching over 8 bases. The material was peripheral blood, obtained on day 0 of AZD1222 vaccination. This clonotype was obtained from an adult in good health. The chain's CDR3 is CASSTTSGSYEQYF. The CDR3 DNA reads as TGCGCCAGCAGCACCACTAGCGGCTCCTACGAGCAGTACTTC.